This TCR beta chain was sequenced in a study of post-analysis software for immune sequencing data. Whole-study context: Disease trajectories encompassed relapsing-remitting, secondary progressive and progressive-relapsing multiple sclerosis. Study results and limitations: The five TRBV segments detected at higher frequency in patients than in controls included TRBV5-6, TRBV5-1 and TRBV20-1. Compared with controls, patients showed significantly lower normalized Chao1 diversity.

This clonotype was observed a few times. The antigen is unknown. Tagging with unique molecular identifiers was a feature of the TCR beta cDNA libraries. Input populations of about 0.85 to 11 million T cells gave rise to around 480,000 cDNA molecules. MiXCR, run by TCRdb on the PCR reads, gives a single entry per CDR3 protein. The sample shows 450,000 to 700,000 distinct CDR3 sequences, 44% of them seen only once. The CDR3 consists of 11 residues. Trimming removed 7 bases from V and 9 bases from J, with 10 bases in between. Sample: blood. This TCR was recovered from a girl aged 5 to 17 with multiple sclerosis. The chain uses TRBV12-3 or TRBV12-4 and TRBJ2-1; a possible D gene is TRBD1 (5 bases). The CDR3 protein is CASITGLEQFF. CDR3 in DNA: TGTGCCAGCATTACAGGTCTTGAGCAGTTCTTC.